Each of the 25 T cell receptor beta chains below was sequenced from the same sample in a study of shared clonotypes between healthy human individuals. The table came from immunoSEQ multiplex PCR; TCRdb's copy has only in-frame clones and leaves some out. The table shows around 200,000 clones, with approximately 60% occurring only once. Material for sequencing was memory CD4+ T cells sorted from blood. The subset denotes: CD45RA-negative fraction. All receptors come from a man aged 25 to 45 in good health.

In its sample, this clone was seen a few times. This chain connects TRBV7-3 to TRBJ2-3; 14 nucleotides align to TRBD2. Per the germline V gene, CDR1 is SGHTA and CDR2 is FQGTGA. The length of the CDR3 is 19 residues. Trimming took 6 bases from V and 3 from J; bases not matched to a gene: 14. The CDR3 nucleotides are TGTGCCAGCAGTACAACCAGGGGGACTAGCGGGAGATCGACAGATACGCAGTATTTT. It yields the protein CASSTTRGTSGRSTDTQYF.

The CDR3 here is CASQTSGRGGELFF. CDR3 bases: TGTGCCAGCCAGACTAGCGGGAGGGGAGGGGAGCTGTTTTTT. The rearrangement uses TRBV28 and TRBJ2-2; 14 bases agree with TRBD2. Trimming took 8 bases from V and 8 from J; bases not matched to a gene: 4. In germline, CDR1 is MDHEN, CDR2 SYDVKM. CDR3 length: 14 residues.

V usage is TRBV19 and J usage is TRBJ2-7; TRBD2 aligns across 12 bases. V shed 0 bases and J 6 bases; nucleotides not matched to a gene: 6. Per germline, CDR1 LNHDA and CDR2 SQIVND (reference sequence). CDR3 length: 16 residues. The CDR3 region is CASSIDASGRAGEQYF. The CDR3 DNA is TGTGCCAGTAGTATAGATGCTAGCGGGAGGGCCGGCGAGCAGTACTTC. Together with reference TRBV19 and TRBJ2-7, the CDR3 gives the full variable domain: DGGITQSPKYLFRKEGQNVTLSCEQNLNHDAMYWYRQDPGQGLRLIYYSQIVNDFQKGDIAEGYSVSREKKESFPLTVTSAQKNPTAFYLCASSIDASGRAGEQYFGPGTRLTVT.

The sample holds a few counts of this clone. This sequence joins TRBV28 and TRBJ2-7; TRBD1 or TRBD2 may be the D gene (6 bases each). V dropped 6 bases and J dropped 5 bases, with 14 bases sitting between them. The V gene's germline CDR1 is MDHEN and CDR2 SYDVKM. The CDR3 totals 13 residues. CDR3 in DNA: TGTGCCAGCAGCCTTATCGGGGGCGACGAGCAGTACTTC. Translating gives CASSLIGGDEQYF.

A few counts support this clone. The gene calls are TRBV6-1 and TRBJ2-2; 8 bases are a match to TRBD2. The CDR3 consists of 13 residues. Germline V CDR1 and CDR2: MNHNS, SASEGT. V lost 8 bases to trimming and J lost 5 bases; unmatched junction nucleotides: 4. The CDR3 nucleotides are TGTGCCAGCTCGGGAGGGCGGACCGGGGAGCTGTTTTTT. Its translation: CASSGGRTGELFF.

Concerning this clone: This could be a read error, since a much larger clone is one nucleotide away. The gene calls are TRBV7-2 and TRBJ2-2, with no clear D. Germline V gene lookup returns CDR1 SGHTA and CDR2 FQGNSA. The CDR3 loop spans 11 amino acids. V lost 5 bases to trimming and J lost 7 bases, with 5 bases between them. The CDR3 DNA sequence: TGTGCCAGCAGCCGGAGCGGGGAGCTGTTTTTT. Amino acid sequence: CASSRSGELFF.

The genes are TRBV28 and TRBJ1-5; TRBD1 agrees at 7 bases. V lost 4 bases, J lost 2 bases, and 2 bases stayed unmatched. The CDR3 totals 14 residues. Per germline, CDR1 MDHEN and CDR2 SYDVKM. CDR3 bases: TGTGCCAGCAGTTCCGGACAGGGCAATCAGCCCCAGCATTTT. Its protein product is CASSSGQGNQPQHF.

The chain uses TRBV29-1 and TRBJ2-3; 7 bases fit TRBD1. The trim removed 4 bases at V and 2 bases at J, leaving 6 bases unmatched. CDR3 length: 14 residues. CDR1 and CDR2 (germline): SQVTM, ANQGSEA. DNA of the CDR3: TGCAGCGTTGCCAGAGGGGGCCCCACAGATACGCAGTATTTT. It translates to CSVARGGPTDTQYF.

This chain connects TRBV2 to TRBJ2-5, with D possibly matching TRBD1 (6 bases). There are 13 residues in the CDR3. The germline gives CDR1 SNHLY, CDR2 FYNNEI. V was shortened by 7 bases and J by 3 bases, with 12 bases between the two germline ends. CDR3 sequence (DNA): TGTGCCAGCAAACCAGGGGCTGAAGAGACCCAGTACTTC. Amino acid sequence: CASKPGAEETQYF.

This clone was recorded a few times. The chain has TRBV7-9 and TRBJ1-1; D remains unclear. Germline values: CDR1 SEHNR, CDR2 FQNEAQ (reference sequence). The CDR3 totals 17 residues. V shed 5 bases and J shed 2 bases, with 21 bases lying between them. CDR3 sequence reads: CASSPPVGHSQNTEAFF. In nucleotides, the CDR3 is TGTGCCAGCAGCCCCCCCGTGGGCCACTCACAAAACACTGAAGCTTTCTTT.

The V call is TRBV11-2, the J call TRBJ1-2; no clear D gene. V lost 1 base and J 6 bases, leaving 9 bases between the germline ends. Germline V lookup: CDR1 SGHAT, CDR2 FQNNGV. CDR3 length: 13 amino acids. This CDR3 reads CASSLAGENGYTF. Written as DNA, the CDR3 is TGTGCCAGCAGCTTAGCGGGAGAAAATGGCTACACCTTC.

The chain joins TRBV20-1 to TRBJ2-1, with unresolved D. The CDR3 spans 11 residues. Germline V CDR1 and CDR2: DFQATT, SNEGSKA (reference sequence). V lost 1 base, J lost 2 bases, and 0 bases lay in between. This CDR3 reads CSARAYNEQFF. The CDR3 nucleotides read TGCAGTGCTAGAGCCTACAATGAGCAGTTCTTC.

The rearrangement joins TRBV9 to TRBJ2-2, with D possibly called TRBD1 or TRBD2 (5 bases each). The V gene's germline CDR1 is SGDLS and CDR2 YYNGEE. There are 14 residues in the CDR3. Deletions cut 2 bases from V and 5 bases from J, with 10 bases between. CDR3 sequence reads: CASSVLGGTGELFF. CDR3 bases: TGTGCCAGCAGCGTTCTTGGGGGTACCGGGGAGCTGTTTTTT.

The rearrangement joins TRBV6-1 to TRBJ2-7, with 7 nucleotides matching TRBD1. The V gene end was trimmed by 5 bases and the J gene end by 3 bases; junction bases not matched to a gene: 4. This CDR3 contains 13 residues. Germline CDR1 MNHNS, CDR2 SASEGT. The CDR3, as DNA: TGTGCCAGCAGTTTGAGACAGGGCTACGAGCAGTACTTC. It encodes CASSLRQGYEQYF.

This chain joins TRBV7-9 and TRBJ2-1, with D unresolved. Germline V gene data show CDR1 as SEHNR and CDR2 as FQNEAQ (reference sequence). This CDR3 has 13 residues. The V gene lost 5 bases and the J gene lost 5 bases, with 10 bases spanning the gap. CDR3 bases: TGTGCCAGCAGCACAACAGACAACAATGAGCAGTTCTTC. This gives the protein CASSTTDNNEQFF.

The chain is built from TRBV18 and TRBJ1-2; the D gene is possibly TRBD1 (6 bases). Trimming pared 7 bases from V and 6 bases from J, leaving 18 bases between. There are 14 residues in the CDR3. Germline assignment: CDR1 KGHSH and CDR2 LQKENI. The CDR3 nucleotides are TGTGCCAGCTTCCTAAGCAGGGGCACGGATGGCTACACCTTC. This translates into CASFLSRGTDGYTF.

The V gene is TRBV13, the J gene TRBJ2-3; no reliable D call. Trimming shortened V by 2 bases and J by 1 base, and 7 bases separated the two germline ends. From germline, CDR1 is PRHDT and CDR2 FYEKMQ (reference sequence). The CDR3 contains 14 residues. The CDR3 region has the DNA TGTGCCAGCAGCTTAAACGGTCGCACAGATACGCAGTATTTT. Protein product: CASSLNGRTDTQYF.

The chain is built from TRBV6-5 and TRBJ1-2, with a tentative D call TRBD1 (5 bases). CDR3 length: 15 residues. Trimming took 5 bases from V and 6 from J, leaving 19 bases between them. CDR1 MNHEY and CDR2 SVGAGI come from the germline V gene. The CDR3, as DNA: TGTGCCAGCAGTGTCGGGACTCTTACGGGCAATGGCTACACCTTC. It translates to CASSVGTLTGNGYTF.

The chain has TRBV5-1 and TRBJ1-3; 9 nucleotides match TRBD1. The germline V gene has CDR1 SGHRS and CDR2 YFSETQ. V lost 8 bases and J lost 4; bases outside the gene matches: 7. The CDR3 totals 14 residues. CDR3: CARKRTGAGNTIYF. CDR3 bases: TGCGCCAGGAAACGGACAGGGGCGGGAAACACCATATATTTT.

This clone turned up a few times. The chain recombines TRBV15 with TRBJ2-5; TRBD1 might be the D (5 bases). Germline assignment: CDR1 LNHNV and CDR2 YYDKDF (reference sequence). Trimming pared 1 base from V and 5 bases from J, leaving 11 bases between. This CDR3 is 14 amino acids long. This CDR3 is CATSRGGRIETQYF. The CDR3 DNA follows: TGTGCCACCAGCAGAGGGGGCCGCATTGAGACCCAGTACTTC.

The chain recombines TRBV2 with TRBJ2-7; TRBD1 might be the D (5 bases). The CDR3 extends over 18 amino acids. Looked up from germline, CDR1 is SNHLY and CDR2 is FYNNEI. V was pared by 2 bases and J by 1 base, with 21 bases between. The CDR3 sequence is CASSELGAGDIISYEQYF. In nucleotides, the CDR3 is TGTGCCAGCAGTGAATTAGGGGCAGGCGACATTATATCCTACGAGCAGTACTTC.

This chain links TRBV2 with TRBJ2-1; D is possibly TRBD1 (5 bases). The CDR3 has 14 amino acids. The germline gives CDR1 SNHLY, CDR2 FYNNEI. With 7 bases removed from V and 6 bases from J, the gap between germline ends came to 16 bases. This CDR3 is CASTGQSNGNEQFF. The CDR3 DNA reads TGTGCCAGCACCGGACAATCGAATGGCAATGAGCAGTTCTTC.

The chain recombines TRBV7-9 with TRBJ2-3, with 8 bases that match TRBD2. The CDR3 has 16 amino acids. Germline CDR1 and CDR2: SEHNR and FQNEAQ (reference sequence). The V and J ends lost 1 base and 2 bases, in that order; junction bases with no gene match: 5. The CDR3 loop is CASSLVGSGTTDTQYF. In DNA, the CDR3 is TGTGCCAGCAGCTTAGTGGGTAGCGGGACCACAGATACGCAGTATTTT. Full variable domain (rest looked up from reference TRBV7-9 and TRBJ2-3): DTGVSQNPRHKITKRGQNVTFRCDPISEHNRLYWYRQTLGQGPEFLTYFQNEAQLEKSRLLSDRFSAERPKGSFSTLEIQRTEQGDSAMYLCASSLVGSGTTDTQYFGPGTRLTVL.

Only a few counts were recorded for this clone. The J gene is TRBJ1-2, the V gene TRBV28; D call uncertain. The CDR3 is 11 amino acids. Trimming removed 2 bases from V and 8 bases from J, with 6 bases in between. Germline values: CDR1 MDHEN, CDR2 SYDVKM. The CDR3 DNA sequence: TGTGCCAGCAGTTTAGACGGCGGCTACACCTTC. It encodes CASSLDGGYTF.

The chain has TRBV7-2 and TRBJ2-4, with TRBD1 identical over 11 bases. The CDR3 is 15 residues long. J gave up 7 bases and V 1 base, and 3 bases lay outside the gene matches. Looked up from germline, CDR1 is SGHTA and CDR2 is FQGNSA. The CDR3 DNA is TGTGCCAGCAGCTTAGGGACAGGGGGCGCGAACATTCAGTACTTC. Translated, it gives CASSLGTGGANIQYF.